These 7 T cell receptor beta chains were sequenced from one sample in a study of shared clonotypes between healthy human individuals. Profiling relied on immunoSEQ multiplex PCR, and the TCRdb table lists in-frame clones only, not all of them. The sample holds about 2.4 million clones, roughly 93% seen once. The specimen sequenced was naive CD4+ T cells from PBMCs. Subset noted: CD45RA+ positively selected. The origin of the receptors is a man aged 18 to 30 in good health. Some clones in this sample may be carry-over from other donors' samples.

The chain combines TRBV28 with TRBJ1-5; weak D call: TRBD1 (5 bases). There are 13 residues in the CDR3. V lost 2 bases and J lost 7, with 9 bases in between. Germline V CDR1 and CDR2: MDHEN, SYDVKM. CDR3 amino acids: CASSLAGIQPQHF. The CDR3 DNA reads TGTGCCAGCAGTTTAGCAGGGATCCAGCCCCAGCATTTT.

J is TRBJ2-7 and V is TRBV4-2, with 7 bases that match TRBD1. Germline V gene lookup returns CDR1 LGHNA and CDR2 YNFKEQ. J lost 0 bases, V lost 3 bases, and 8 bases had no gene match. The CDR3 totals 16 residues. DNA for the CDR3: TGTGCCAGCAGCCATCGAACCGGGACAGCCTCCTACGAGCAGTACTTC. As protein: CASSHRTGTASYEQYF.

This clone has just a few counts. This chain links TRBV5-1 with TRBJ1-1; perhaps TRBD1 as D (6 bases). In germline, CDR1 is SGHRS, CDR2 YFSETQ. This CDR3 contains 14 residues. V was clipped by 4 bases and J by 3 bases, with 13 bases between them. In DNA form, the CDR3 reads TGCGCCAGCAGCATACAGGGTGGGGACACTGAAGCTTTCTTT. Protein sequence: CASSIQGGDTEAFF.

The chain carries TRBV6-4 and TRBJ2-4; TRBD1 aligns across 9 bases. The CDR3 contains 17 residues. Germline CDR1 and CDR2: MRHNA and SNTAGT. V shed 9 bases, J shed 9 bases, and the junction held 21 bases outside the gene matches. The CDR3 spells CASPMVWGTGREPIQYF. The CDR3 region has the DNA TGTGCCAGTCCCATGGTATGGGGGACAGGGCGGGAGCCCATTCAGTACTTC.

The rearrangement joins TRBV7-3 to TRBJ2-7; possibly TRBD2 for D (5 bases). Germline lookup yields CDR1 SGHTA and CDR2 FQGTGA. The V gene lost 2 bases and the J gene lost 2 bases, with 13 bases spanning the gap. This CDR3 is 15 amino acids long. The CDR3 loop is CASSLLSAVPYEQYF. The CDR3 nucleotides read TGTGCCAGCAGCTTACTCTCAGCGGTACCCTACGAGCAGTACTTC.

The chain links TRBV29-1 to TRBJ2-1; D not certain. The germline V gene encodes CDR1 SQVTM and CDR2 ANQGSEA. Trimming shortened V by 3 bases and J by 5 bases, and 17 bases separated the two germline ends. The CDR3 contains 15 residues. DNA of the CDR3: TGCAGCGTTGACCCCGGACGGAGAGACAACAATGAGCAGTTCTTC. This sequence encodes CSVDPGRRDNNEQFF.

The chain uses TRBV28 and TRBJ1-1; D is unclear. This CDR3 has 13 residues. Trimming removed 10 bases from V and 1 base from J, with 13 bases in between. Germline V gives CDR1 MDHEN, CDR2 SYDVKM. In DNA form, the CDR3 reads TGTGCCACCCTGGGAGCGTGGAACACTGAAGCTTTCTTT. It encodes CATLGAWNTEAFF.